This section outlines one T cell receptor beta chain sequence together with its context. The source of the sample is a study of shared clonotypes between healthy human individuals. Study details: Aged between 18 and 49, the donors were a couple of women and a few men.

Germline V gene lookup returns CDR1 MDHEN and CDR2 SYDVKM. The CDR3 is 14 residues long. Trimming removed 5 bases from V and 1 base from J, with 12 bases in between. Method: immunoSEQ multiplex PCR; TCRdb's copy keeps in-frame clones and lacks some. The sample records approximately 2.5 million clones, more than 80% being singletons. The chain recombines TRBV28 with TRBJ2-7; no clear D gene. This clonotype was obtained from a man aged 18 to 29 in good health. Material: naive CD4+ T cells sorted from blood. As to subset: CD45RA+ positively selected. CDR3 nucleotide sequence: TGTGCCAGCAGTCGCGCCCCCGAATCCTACGAGCAGTACTTC. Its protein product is CASSRAPESYEQYF.